The 8 T cell receptor beta chains below were found in one sample sequenced in a study of OX40 agonist ivuxolimab in advanced cancers. Library preparation used the immunoSEQ multiplex PCR assay. The table was pulled from immuneACCESS by TCRdb, which kept in-frame rearrangements only. Such tables lose some clones; where checked, under half of the loss comes from unresolved V genes, and the rest has no known cause. For this sample the table gives 55,000 to 90,000 clones, of which approximately 80% were detected only once. The ten largest clonotypes hold 1.1% of the sample. The sample consisted of CD4+ or CD8+ T cells sorted from blood, taken in a trial of the OX40 agonist ivuxolimab. The receptor set was obtained from an adult with an advanced solid tumor such as melanoma, head and neck, liver or kidney cancer.

The J gene is TRBJ2-7, the V gene TRBV7-8; D is unclear. CDR3 length: 13 amino acids. The germline V gene has CDR1 SGHVS and CDR2 FQNEAQ. V was shortened by 4 bases and J by 3 bases, with 10 bases between the two germline ends. The CDR3 region is CASSSPGYYEQYF. CDR3 nucleotides: TGTGCCAGCAGCTCTCCGGGTTACTACGAGCAGTACTTC.

The chain combines TRBV7-2 with TRBJ1-3, with D uncertain. Trimming stripped 1 base from V and 1 base from J, with 17 bases between. CDR1 and CDR2 (germline): SGHTA, FQGNSA. This CDR3 has 18 residues. The CDR3: CASSLEIRAGRSGNTIYF. CDR3 coding DNA: TGTGCCAGCAGCTTAGAAATAAGAGCCGGGAGGTCTGGAAACACCATATATTTT.

This chain connects TRBV5-1 to TRBJ2-1, with a tentative D call TRBD2 (6 bases). V lost 0 bases, J lost 3 bases, and 13 bases lay in between. Germline V gene lookup returns CDR1 SGHRS and CDR2 YFSETQ. CDR3 size: 16 residues. CDR3 region: CASSLAPRGVYNEQFF. CDR3 sequence (DNA): TGCGCCAGCAGCTTGGCCCCGCGGGGAGTCTACAATGAGCAGTTCTTC.

The chain joins TRBV30 to TRBJ1-1; D unclear. The CDR3 has 13 amino acids. The V gene lost 1 base and the J gene lost 2 bases, with 8 bases spanning the gap. Germline V lookup: CDR1 GTSNPN, CDR2 SVGIG (reference sequence). In DNA, the CDR3 is TGTGCCTGGAGTGCCAGTAAAAACACTGAAGCTTTCTTT. Protein product: CAWSASKNTEAFF.

J is TRBJ2-1 and V is TRBV6-5, with 7 bases identical to TRBD1. Germline values: CDR1 MNHEY, CDR2 SVGAGI. The CDR3 sequence is 15 residues long. Trimming at V came to 6 bases and at J to 0 bases, leaving 5 bases not matched to a gene. CDR3 DNA: TGTGCCAGCAGGAAACAGGGGACCTCCTACAATGAGCAGTTCTTC. This encodes CASRKQGTSYNEQFF.

The table lists this clone with a few counts. The V call is TRBV7-9, the J call TRBJ2-1; 9 nucleotides agree with TRBD1. The CDR3 runs to 13 residues. The germline V gene encodes CDR1 SEHNR and CDR2 FQNEAQ (reference sequence). The V segment lost 4 bases and the J segment 8 bases; nucleotides outside the gene matches: 3. CDR3 in amino acids: CASSWTGAHEQFF. CDR3 in DNA: TGTGCCAGCAGCTGGACAGGGGCCCATGAGCAGTTCTTC.

Of note for this clone: At one end the junction does not follow the germline gene, possibly because of a read error. The CDR3 nucleotides read TGTGCCTGGAGTGCCTTAAGTGGGGGGGACGAGGGCTGCACCTTC. This codes for CAWSALSGGDEGCTF. The gene calls are TRBV30 and TRBJ1-2, with D possibly being TRBD1 (5 bases). The CDR3 is made up of 15 amino acids. Germline CDR1 is GTSNPN and CDR2 is SVGIG (reference sequence).

This rearrangement joins TRBV7-8 to TRBJ2-2, with D tentatively TRBD1 or TRBD2 (6 bases each). V lost 2 bases and J 6 bases, leaving 16 bases between the germline ends. Germline-derived CDR1 and CDR2 are SGHVS and FQNEAQ. The CDR3 covers 16 residues. The CDR3 reads CASSLFAGGASGELFF. The CDR3 DNA follows: TGTGCCAGCAGCTTATTTGCCGGGGGCGCTTCCGGGGAGCTGTTTTTT.